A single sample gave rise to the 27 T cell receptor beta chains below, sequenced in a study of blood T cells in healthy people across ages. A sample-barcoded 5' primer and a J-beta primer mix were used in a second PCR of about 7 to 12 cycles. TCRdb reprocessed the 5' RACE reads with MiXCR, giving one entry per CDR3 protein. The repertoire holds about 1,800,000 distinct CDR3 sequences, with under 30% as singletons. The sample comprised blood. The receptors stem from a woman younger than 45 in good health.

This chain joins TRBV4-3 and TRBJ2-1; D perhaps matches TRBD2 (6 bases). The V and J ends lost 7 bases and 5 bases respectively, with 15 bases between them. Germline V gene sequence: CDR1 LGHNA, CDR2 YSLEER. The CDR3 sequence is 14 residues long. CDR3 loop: CASTRDLGNNEQFF. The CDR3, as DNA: TGCGCCAGCACCCGGGACTTGGGGAACAATGAGCAGTTCTTC.

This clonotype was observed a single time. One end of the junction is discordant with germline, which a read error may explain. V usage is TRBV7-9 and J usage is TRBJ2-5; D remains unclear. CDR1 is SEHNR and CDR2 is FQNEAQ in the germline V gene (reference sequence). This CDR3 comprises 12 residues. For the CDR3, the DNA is TGTGCCAGCAGCTTCGTCGATGAGACCCAGCACTTC. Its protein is CASSFVDETQHF.

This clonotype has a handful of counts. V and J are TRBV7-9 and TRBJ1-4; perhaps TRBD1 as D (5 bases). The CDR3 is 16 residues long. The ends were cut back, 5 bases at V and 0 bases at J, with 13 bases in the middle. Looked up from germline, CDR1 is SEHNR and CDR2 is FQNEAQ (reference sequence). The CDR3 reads CASSGKGSATNEKLFF. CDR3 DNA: TGTGCCAGCAGCGGAAAGGGGAGCGCAACTAATGAAAAACTGTTTTTT.

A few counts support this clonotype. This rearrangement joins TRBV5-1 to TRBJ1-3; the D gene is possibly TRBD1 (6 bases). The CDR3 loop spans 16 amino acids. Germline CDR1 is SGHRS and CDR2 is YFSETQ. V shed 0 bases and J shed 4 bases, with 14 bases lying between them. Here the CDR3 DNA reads TGCGCCAGCAGCTTGGCAGGGGCTCGCTTAGGAAACACCATATATTTT. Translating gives CASSLAGARLGNTIYF.

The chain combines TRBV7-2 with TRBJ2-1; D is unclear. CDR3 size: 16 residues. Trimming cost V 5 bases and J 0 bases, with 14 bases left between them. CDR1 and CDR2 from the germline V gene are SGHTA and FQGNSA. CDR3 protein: CASSPSGYPSYNEQFF. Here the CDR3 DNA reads TGTGCCAGCAGCCCGTCGGGTTACCCCTCCTACAATGAGCAGTTCTTC.

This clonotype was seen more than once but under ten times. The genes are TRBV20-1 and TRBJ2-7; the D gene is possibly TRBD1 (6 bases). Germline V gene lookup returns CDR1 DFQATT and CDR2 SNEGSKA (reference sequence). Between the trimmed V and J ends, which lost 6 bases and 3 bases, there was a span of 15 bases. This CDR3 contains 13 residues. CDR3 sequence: CSALSGQHYEQYF. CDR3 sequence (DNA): TGCAGTGCCCTGTCCGGACAGCACTACGAGCAGTACTTC.

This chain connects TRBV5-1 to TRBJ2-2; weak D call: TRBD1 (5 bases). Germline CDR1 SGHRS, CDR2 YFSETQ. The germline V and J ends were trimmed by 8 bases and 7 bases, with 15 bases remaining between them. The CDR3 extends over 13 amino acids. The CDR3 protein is CASPSRANGELFF. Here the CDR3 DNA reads TGCGCCAGTCCATCCAGGGCTAACGGGGAGCTGTTTTTT.

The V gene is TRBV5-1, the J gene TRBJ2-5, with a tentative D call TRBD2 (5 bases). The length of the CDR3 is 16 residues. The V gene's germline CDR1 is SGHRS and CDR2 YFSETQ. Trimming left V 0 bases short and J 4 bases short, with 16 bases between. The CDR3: CASSLGTSRSAETQYF. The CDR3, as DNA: TGCGCCAGCAGCTTGGGTACTAGTCGCTCCGCAGAGACCCAGTACTTC.

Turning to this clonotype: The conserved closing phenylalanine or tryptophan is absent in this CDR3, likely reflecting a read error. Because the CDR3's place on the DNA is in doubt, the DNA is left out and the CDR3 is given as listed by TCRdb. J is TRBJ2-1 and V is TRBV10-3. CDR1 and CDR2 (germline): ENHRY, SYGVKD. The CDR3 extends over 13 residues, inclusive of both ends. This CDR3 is CAIQGVSYNEQVL.

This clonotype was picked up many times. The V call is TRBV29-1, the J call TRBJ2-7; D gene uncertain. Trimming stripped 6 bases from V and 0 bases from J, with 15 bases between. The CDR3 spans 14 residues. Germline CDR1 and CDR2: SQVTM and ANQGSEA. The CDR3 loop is CSVWGQVFSYEQYF. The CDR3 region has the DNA TGCAGCGTGTGGGGTCAGGTGTTCTCCTACGAGCAGTACTTC.

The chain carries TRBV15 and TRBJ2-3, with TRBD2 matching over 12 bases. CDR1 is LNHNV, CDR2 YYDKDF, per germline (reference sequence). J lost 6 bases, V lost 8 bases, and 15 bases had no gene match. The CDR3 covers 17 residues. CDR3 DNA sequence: TGTGCCACCGCCGAGTTACCGCTAGCGGGGGGGCCCGATACGCAGTATTTT. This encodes CATAELPLAGGPDTQYF.

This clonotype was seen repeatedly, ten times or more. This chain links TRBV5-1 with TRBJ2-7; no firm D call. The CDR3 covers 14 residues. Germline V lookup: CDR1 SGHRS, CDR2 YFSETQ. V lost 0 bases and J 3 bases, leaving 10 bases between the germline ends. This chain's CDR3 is CASSLVGILYEQYF. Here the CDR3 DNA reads TGCGCCAGCAGCTTGGTCGGAATCCTCTACGAGCAGTACTTC.

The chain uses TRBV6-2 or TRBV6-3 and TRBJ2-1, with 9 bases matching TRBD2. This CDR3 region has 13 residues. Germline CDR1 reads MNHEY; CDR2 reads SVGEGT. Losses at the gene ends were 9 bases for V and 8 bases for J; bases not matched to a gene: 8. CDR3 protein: CASSASGTHEQFF. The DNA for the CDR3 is TGTGCCAGTTCAGCTAGCGGGACCCATGAGCAGTTCTTC.

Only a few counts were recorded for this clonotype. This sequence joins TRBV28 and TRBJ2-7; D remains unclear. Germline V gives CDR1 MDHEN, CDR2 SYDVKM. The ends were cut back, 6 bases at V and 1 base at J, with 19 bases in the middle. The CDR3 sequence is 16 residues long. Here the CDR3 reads CASSSPRKLASYEQYF. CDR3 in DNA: TGTGCCAGCAGCTCCCCCCGAAAACTGGCTTCCTACGAGCAGTACTTC.

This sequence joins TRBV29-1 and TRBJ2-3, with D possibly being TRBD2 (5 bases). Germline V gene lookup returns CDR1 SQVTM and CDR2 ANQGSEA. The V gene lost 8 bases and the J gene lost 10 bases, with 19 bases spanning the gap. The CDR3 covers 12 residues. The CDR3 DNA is TGCAGCCCCCAGGACTTGGCGAATGCGCAGTATTTT. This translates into CSPQDLANAQYF.

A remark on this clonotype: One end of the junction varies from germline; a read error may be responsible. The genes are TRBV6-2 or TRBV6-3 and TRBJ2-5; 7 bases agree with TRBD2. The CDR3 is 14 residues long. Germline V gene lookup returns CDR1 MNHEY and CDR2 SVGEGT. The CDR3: CAGSYSSGQETQYF. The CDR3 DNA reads TGTGCCGGCAGTTACTCTAGCGGACAAGAGACCCAGTACTTC.

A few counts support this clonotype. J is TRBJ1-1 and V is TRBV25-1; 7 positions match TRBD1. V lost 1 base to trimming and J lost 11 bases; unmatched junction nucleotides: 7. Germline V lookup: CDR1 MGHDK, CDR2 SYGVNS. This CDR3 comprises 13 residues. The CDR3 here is CASSESNPRGAFF. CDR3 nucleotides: TGTGCCAGCAGTGAATCCAATCCCAGGGGGGCTTTCTTT.

The CDR3 sequence: CASSFVRNTYEQYF. CDR3 nucleotides: TGTGCCAGCAGCTTCGTGCGGAACACCTACGAGCAGTACTTC. V gene TRBV7-2 combines with J gene TRBJ2-7; no reliable D call. CDR1 and CDR2 (germline): SGHTA, FQGNSA. This CDR3 region has 14 residues. The germline V and J ends were trimmed by 3 bases and 2 bases, with 11 bases remaining between them.

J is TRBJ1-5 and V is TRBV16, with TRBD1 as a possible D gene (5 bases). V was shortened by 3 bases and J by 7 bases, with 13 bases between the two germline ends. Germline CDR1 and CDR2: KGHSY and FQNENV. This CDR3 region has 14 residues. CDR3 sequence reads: CASSHVGRGQPQHF. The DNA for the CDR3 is TGTGCCAGCAGCCATGTGGGCCGGGGGCAGCCCCAGCATTTT. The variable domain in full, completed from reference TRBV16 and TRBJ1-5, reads GEEVAQTPKHLVRGEGQKAKLYCAPIKGHSYVFWYQQVLKNEFKFLISFQNENVFDETGMPKERFSAKCLPNSPCSLEIQATKLEDSAVYFCASSHVGRGQPQHFGDGTRLSIL.

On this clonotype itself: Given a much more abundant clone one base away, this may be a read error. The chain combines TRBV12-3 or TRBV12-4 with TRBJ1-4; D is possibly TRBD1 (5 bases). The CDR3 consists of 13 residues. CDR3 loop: CSSSHRGYEKLFF. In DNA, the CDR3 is TGTTCCAGCAGTCACCGGGGGTATGAAAAACTGTTTTTT.

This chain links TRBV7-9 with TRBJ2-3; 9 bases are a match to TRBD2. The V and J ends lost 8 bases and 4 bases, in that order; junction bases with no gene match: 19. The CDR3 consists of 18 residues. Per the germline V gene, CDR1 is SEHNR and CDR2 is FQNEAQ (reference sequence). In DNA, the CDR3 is TGTGCCAGCGGCTCCAAGGCGGGGCTAGCGGGATGGGCAGATACGCAGTATTTT. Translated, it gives CASGSKAGLAGWADTQYF.

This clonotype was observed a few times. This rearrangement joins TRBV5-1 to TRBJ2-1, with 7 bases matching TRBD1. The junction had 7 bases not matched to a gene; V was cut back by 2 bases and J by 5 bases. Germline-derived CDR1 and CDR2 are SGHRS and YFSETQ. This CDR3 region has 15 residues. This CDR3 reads CASSLSGTDHNEQFF. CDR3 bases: TGCGCCAGCAGCTTATCCGGGACAGACCACAATGAGCAGTTCTTC.

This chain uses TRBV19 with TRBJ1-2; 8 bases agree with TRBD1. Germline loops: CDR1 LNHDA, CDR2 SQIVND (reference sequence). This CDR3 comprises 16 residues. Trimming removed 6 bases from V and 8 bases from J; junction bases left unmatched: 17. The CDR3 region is CASSNTRDRRLWGYTF. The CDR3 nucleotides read TGTGCCAGTAGCAACACCCGGGACAGGCGCCTATGGGGCTACACCTTC.

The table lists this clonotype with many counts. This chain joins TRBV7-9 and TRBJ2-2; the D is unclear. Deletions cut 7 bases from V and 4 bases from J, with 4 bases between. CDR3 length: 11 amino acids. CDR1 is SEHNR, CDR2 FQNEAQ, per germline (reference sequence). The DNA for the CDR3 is TGTGCCAGCACAAGCACCGGGGAGCTGTTTTTT. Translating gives CASTSTGELFF. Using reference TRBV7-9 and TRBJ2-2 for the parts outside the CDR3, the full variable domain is DTGVSQNPRHKITKRGQNVTFRCDPISEHNRLYWYRQTLGQGPEFLTYFQNEAQLEKSRLLSDRFSAERPKGSFSTLEIQRTEQGDSAMYLCASTSTGELFFGEGSRLTVL.

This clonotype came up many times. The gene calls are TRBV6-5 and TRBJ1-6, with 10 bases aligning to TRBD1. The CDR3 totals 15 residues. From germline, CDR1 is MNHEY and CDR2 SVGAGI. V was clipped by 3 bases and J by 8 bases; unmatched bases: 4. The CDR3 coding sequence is TGTGCCAGCAGTTATCTGGACAGGGGGGATTCACCCCTCCACTTT. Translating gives CASSYLDRGDSPLHF.

CDR3 protein: CAGPARRGTDTQYF. Written as DNA, the CDR3 is TGCGCCGGACCCGCACGGAGAGGCACAGATACGCAGTATTTT. This rearrangement joins TRBV5-1 to TRBJ2-3; D is undetermined. This CDR3 is 14 amino acids long. The ends were cut back, 10 bases at V and 1 base at J, with 16 bases in the middle. Looked up from germline, CDR1 is SGHRS and CDR2 is YFSETQ.

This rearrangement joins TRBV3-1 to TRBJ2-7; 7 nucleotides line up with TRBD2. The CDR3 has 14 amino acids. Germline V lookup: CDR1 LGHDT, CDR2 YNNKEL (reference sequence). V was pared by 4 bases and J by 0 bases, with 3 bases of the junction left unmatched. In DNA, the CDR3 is TGTGCCAGCAGCCCTAGCGGCTTCTCCTACGAGCAGTACTTC. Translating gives CASSPSGFSYEQYF.